Listed here are 14 T cell receptor beta chains from one sample, sequenced in a study of blood T cell repertoires in COVID-19. Method: immunoSEQ multiplex PCR; TCRdb's copy keeps in-frame clones and lacks some. The table records 250,000 to 400,000 clones, 88% of them present only once. Source material: peripheral blood. The receptors were sampled from a woman aged 25 to 39 with COVID-19, enrolled during active disease.

This chain links TRBV5-1 with TRBJ2-3; maybe TRBD1 (6 bases). Germline CDR1 SGHRS, CDR2 YFSETQ. V was clipped by 4 bases and J by 0 bases, with 12 bases between them. CDR3 length: 15 amino acids. CDR3 bases: TGCGCCAGCAGCCGACCGGGACACAGCACAGATACGCAGTATTTT. It is translated as CASSRPGHSTDTQYF.

The chain employs TRBV28 and TRBJ1-4, with D perhaps TRBD1 (6 bases). CDR3 size: 17 residues. CDR1 and CDR2 from the germline V gene are MDHEN and SYDVKM. Trimming pared 5 bases from V and 3 bases from J, leaving 19 bases between. CDR3 DNA: TGTGCCAGCAGTCCTAGCGGGGGGGCTGGGGCTAATGAAAAACTGTTTTTT. Protein: CASSPSGGAGANEKLFF.

This rearrangement joins TRBV7-2 to TRBJ1-4; possible D gene TRBD1, 5 bases. Looked up from germline, CDR1 is SGHTA and CDR2 is FQGNSA. The CDR3 sequence is 13 residues long. Trimming removed 5 bases from V and 8 bases from J, with 12 bases in between. As DNA, the CDR3 is TGTGCCAGCAGCGGCCAGGGAAGAGAAAAACTGTTTTTT. Amino acid sequence: CASSGQGREKLFF.

This chain joins TRBV14 and TRBJ2-1; D is ambiguous. Germline V gene sequence: CDR1 SGHDN, CDR2 FVKESK. This CDR3 has 11 amino acids. The ends were cut back, 4 bases at V and 7 bases at J, with 5 bases in the middle. In DNA, the CDR3 is TGTGCCAGCAGCCCCGGTAATGAGCAGTTCTTC. It is translated as CASSPGNEQFF.

The genes are TRBV7-3 and TRBJ2-3; D gene ambiguous. The ends were cut back, 5 bases at V and 1 base at J, with 7 bases in the middle. The CDR3 is 13 residues long. Germline CDR1 reads SGHTA; CDR2 reads FQGTGA. DNA of the CDR3: TGTGCCAGCAGCCCTATGGGCACAGATACGCAGTATTTT. The encoded protein is CASSPMGTDTQYF.

In DNA, the CDR3 is TGTGCCAGCAGCCCGGAGGCGGGGGTCTATGGCTACACCTTC. Protein: CASSPEAGVYGYTF. The V call is TRBV11-2, the J call TRBJ1-2; possible D gene TRBD1, 5 bases. Trimming shortened V by 5 bases and J by 4 bases, and 14 bases separated the two germline ends. The CDR3 covers 14 residues. Germline lookup yields CDR1 SGHAT and CDR2 FQNNGV.

The sample holds a few counts of this clone. The rearrangement links TRBV5-1 to TRBJ1-1; TRBD1 might be the D (6 bases). CDR3 length: 15 residues. The V end lost 3 bases, the J end lost 2 bases, and 14 bases lay between the germline ends. The germline gives CDR1 SGHRS, CDR2 YFSETQ. DNA of the CDR3: TGCGCCAGCAGCTCCGCCGGGACATATAACACTGAAGCTTTCTTT. Amino acids: CASSSAGTYNTEAFF.

The chain employs TRBV29-1 and TRBJ2-2; 10 bases agree with TRBD2. The ends lost 4 bases at V and 1 base at J; junction bases unmatched: 3. Germline CDR1 is SQVTM and CDR2 is ANQGSEA. The CDR3 is 15 amino acids. The CDR3, as DNA: TGCAGCGTTGGTCTAGCGGGAGAGAACACCGGGGAGCTGTTTTTT. It is translated as CSVGLAGENTGELFF.

The chain joins TRBV5-1 to TRBJ2-2, with 8 bases matching TRBD2. V trimming: 4 bases; J trimming: 4 bases; junction bases outside the gene matches: 9. This CDR3 region has 16 residues. The V gene's germline CDR1 is SGHRS and CDR2 YFSETQ. The CDR3 spells CASSTLTSAATGELFF. The CDR3, as DNA: TGCGCCAGCAGCACTCTGACTAGCGCGGCCACCGGGGAGCTGTTTTTT.

The rearrangement links TRBV27 to TRBJ1-3; D might be TRBD1 (5 bases). Per the germline V gene, CDR1 is MNHEY and CDR2 is SMNVEV (reference sequence). The V gene lost 0 bases and the J gene lost 4 bases, with 10 bases spanning the gap. This CDR3 has 15 amino acids. CDR3 amino acids: CASSLSRTSGNTIYF. CDR3 sequence (DNA): TGTGCCAGCAGTTTATCGAGGACATCCGGAAACACCATATATTTT.

The chain has TRBV5-1 and TRBJ2-1, with D possibly TRBD2 on 6 matching bases. Germline V gene lookup returns CDR1 SGHRS and CDR2 YFSETQ. Trimming shortened V by 4 bases and J by 4 bases, and 12 bases separated the two germline ends. CDR3 size: 14 residues. DNA of the CDR3: TGCGCCAGCAGCGAAGGGACTGCGTACAATGAGCAGTTCTTC. Amino acids: CASSEGTAYNEQFF.

The chain recombines TRBV7-8 with TRBJ1-4, with D tentatively TRBD1 (5 bases). CDR1 is SGHVS, CDR2 FQNEAQ, per germline. The ends were cut back, 5 bases at V and 4 bases at J, with 14 bases in the middle. The CDR3 has 15 amino acids. CDR3 nucleotide sequence: TGTGCCAGCAGCAGCTCGGGGGGGATTAATGAAAAACTGTTTTTT. Translation gives CASSSSGGINEKLFF.

This chain joins TRBV12-5 and TRBJ1-2; 7 bases fit TRBD1. This CDR3 contains 20 residues. Trimming cost V 2 bases and J 5 bases; bases outside gene matches: 23. Germline V gene data show CDR1 as LGHNT and CDR2 as FRNRAP. The CDR3 spells CASGLSFGGGRPYPRYGYTF. CDR3 DNA: TGTGCTAGTGGTTTGTCCTTTGGAGGGGGCCGGCCCTACCCGAGATATGGCTACACCTTC.

This clone was counted once. The chain carries TRBV28 and TRBJ2-3; 9 bases map to TRBD1. Germline CDR1 reads MDHEN; CDR2 reads SYDVKM. J lost 2 bases, V lost 2 bases, and 11 bases had no gene match. CDR3 size: 18 residues. Here the CDR3 DNA reads TGTGCCAGCAGTTTAAGGGGACAGGGACTTACCCTCACAGATACGCAGTATTTT. Translated: CASSLRGQGLTLTDTQYF.